Presented here are 19 T cell receptor beta chains from one specimen sequenced in a study of regulatory T cells in long-lasting Graves disease. Sequencing libraries for TCR beta were prepared with iRepertoire HTBI primers and Arm-PCR of CDR3 regions. TCRdb reanalysed the multiplex PCR reads using MiXCR and keeps one entry per CDR3 protein. The sample records a few hundred thousand distinct CDR3 sequences, roughly 25% being singletons. Time point defined: persistent/refractory GD, antithyroid drugs over 5 years with positive TRAb. PBMC-derived RNA was used for the TCR library. The sample was peripheral blood mononuclear cells (PBMCs), taken when the disease was refractory, from a patient treated with antithyroid drugs. Every receptor here comes from a woman aged 40 to 55 with Graves disease.

CDR3 sequence (DNA): TGTGCCAGCAGTGTCTGGGGCTCCTCTTCATCGAATGAGCAGTTCTTC. Translated, it gives CASSVWGSSSSNEQFF. The chain employs TRBV12-3 or TRBV12-4 and TRBJ2-1, with D maybe TRBD1 (5 bases). V was cut by 5 bases and J by 7 bases, with 21 bases left in between. The CDR3 is made up of 16 amino acids.

In its sample, this clonotype was seen many times. The rearrangement uses TRBV10-3 and TRBJ1-5; no reliable D call. The CDR3 runs to 13 residues. The V gene lost 2 bases and the J gene lost 3 bases, with 5 bases spanning the gap. CDR1 and CDR2 (germline): ENHRY, SYGVKD. CDR3 in amino acids: CAISENPNQPQHF. The CDR3 DNA sequence: TGTGCCATCAGTGAGAATCCCAATCAGCCCCAGCATTTT.

Concerning this clonotype: Possible read error: a much larger clone is one base away. V is TRBV7-2 and J is TRBJ2-5; D unclear. Trimming took 0 bases from V and 0 from J, leaving 5 bases between them. The CDR3 loop spans 14 amino acids. Germline CDR1 is SGHTA and CDR2 is FQGNSA. The CDR3 coding sequence is TGTGCCAGCAGCTTAGCGGTGTACCAAGAGACCCAGTACTTC. Translated, it gives CASSLAVYQETQYF.

This clonotype was observed a single time. CDR3 sequence: CASSVLEGSTEAFF. CDR3 nucleotide sequence: TGTGCCAGCAGTGTCCTAGAAGGGAGCACTGAAGCTTTCTTT. The rearrangement links TRBV28 to TRBJ1-1; D remains ambiguous. V was clipped by 5 bases and J by 4 bases, with 14 bases between them. The germline CDR1 and CDR2 sequences are MDHEN and SYDVKM. CDR3 length equals 14 residues.

In the case of this clonotype: A much more abundant neighbour one base away suggests this may be a read error. The chain has TRBV20-1 and TRBJ1-5; D is uncertain. Germline V lookup: CDR1 DFQATT, CDR2 SNEGSKA (reference sequence). The CDR3 loop spans 15 amino acids. V lost 6 bases and J lost 3, with 18 bases in between. The CDR3 spells CSAPRGVYDNQPQHF. The CDR3 DNA reads TGCAGTGCCCCGCGCGGGGTATACGACAATCAGCCCCAGCATTTT.

This clonotype was detected ten times or more. The chain links TRBV28 to TRBJ2-2; 9 nucleotides align to TRBD1. The CDR3 extends over 16 amino acids. In germline, CDR1 is MDHEN, CDR2 SYDVKM. V shed 1 base and J 4 bases; nucleotides not matched to a gene: 4. CDR3 residues: CASSLLDRGITGELFF. The CDR3 region has the DNA TGTGCCAGCAGTTTATTAGACAGGGGGATCACCGGGGAGCTGTTTTTT.

In the case of this clonotype: A read error is possible here, since a much larger clone lies one base away. This chain links TRBV2 with TRBJ1-2, with D tentatively TRBD1 (6 bases). This CDR3 has 14 residues. Germline V lookup: CDR1 SNHLY, CDR2 FYNNEI. CDR3 amino acids: CTSSDYRVSGGYTF. CDR3 in DNA: TGTACCAGCAGTGACTACAGGGTTTCAGGTGGCTACACCTTC.

In this sample, this clonotype turned up many times. This chain uses TRBV28 with TRBJ2-7; D gene unclear. Germline-derived CDR1 and CDR2 are MDHEN and SYDVKM. This CDR3 has 14 residues. V was trimmed by 0 bases and J by 0 bases, leaving 6 bases between them. This CDR3 reads CASSLWGSSYEQYF. CDR3 bases: TGTGCCAGCAGTTTATGGGGTAGCTCCTACGAGCAGTACTTC.

This clonotype was seen ten or more times. V is TRBV15 and J is TRBJ2-4, with 8 bases matching TRBD1. Germline CDR1 LNHNV, CDR2 YYDKDF (reference sequence). CDR3 length equals 16 residues. J gave up 0 bases and V 4 bases, and 5 bases lay outside the gene matches. The CDR3 sequence is CATSNRGVLAKNIQYF. The CDR3 nucleotides read TGTGCCACCAGCAACAGGGGGGTCCTAGCCAAAAACATTCAGTACTTC.

This clonotype was detected ten times or more. The rearrangement uses TRBV28 and TRBJ1-1; possible D gene TRBD1, 6 bases. The CDR3 has 16 residues. Trimming took 1 base from V and 5 from J, leaving 17 bases between them. Germline V CDR1 and CDR2: MDHEN, SYDVKM. The CDR3 region is CASSLLVGQQGTEAFF. Written as DNA, the CDR3 is TGTGCCAGCAGTTTATTGGTAGGCCAGCAGGGGACTGAAGCTTTCTTT.

This clonotype was counted a few times. CDR3 region: CASSQTDNNSPLHF. The CDR3, as DNA: TGTGCCAGCAGCCAGACAGACAATAATTCACCCCTCCACTTT. V is TRBV3-1 and J is TRBJ1-6, with D possibly matching TRBD1 (5 bases). The CDR3 is 14 amino acids. The V gene lost 3 bases and the J gene lost 5 bases, with 8 bases spanning the gap. Germline CDR1 is LGHDT and CDR2 is YNNKEL (reference sequence).

This clonotype was picked up many times. V usage is TRBV29-1 and J usage is TRBJ2-7; D unclear. The V end lost 1 base, the J end lost 3 bases, and 16 bases lay between the germline ends. The CDR3 runs to 15 residues. Germline CDR1 and CDR2: SQVTM and ANQGSEA. The CDR3 bases are TGCAGCGTTGAAGTGAGCAGTTTAGGGATCTACGAGCAGTACTTC. Encoded protein: CSVEVSSLGIYEQYF.

The V call is TRBV27, the J call TRBJ2-4; the D gene could be TRBD1 or TRBD2 (6 bases each). Between the trimmed V and J ends, which lost 5 bases and 14 bases, there was a span of 16 bases. Germline-derived CDR1 and CDR2 are MNHEY and SMNVEV (reference sequence). The CDR3 has 12 residues. For the CDR3, the DNA is TGTGCCAGCAGTGCCACGGGGGCTGCGAAGTACTTC. Its translation: CASSATGAAKYF.

The V call is TRBV5-8, the J call TRBJ2-7; D could derive from TRBD1 or TRBD2 (5 bases each). Between the trimmed V and J ends, which lost 0 bases and 1 base, there was a span of 14 bases. Germline loops: CDR1 SGHTS, CDR2 YDEGEE. The CDR3 is made up of 16 amino acids. CDR3 nucleotide sequence: TGTGCCAGCAGCTTGGTTGACGGGACGGCGTCCTACGAGCAGTACTTC. Its translation is CASSLVDGTASYEQYF.

This clonotype was seen ten or more times. The J gene is TRBJ1-1, the V gene TRBV28, with 7 bases lining up with TRBD1. The CDR3 spans 15 residues. Germline V gene sequence: CDR1 MDHEN, CDR2 SYDVKM. Germline trimming cut 2 bases from V and 5 bases from J; bases unmatched to any gene: 8. DNA of the CDR3: TGTGCCAGCAGTTTAGGAAGGGGGCCGCAGACTGAAGCTTTCTTT. Translating gives CASSLGRGPQTEAFF. Based on the CDR3 plus reference TRBV28 and TRBJ1-1, the full variable domain is DVKVTQSSRYLVKRTGEKVFLECVQDMDHENMFWYRQDPGLGLRLIYFSYDVKMKEKGDIPEGYSVSREKKERFSLILESASTNQTSMYLCASSLGRGPQTEAFFGQGTRLTVV.

The count of this clonotype is one. The gene calls are TRBV20-1 and TRBJ2-1; D gene uncertain. The length of the CDR3 is 12 residues. The ends were cut back, 0 bases at V and 10 bases at J, with 10 bases in the middle. Germline assignment: CDR1 DFQATT and CDR2 SNEGSKA (reference sequence). The CDR3 DNA is TGCAGTGCTAGAGATTACGGTGCCGAGCAGTTCTTC. Translation gives CSARDYGAEQFF.

The J gene is TRBJ1-5, the V gene TRBV5-8, with D unclear. Looked up from germline, CDR1 is SGHTS and CDR2 is YDEGEE. The CDR3 consists of 16 residues. V was cut by 1 base and J by 7 bases, with 18 bases left in between. The CDR3 here is CASSLSLGATWQPQHF. DNA for the CDR3: TGTGCCAGCAGCTTGTCGCTGGGCGCAACTTGGCAGCCCCAGCATTTT. The variable domain in full, completed from reference TRBV5-8 and TRBJ1-5, reads EAGVTQSPTHLIKTRGQQATLRCSPISGHTSVYWYQQALGLGLQFLLWYDEGEERNRGNFPPRFSGRQFPNYSSELNVNALELEDSALYLCASSLSLGATWQPQHFGDGTRLSIL.

This clonotype has at least ten counts. The DNA for the CDR3 is TGTGCCAGCAGGGGTAGCGGGATGGATCAGTTCTTC. Protein product: CASRGSGMDQFF. The V gene is TRBV28, the J gene TRBJ2-1, with 8 bases that match TRBD2. Unmatched junction bases numbered 8, after V lost 6 bases and J lost 13 bases. CDR3 size: 12 residues. The V gene's germline CDR1 is MDHEN and CDR2 SYDVKM.

A remark on this clonotype: A read error is possible here, since a much larger clone lies one base away. CDR3 DNA: TGTGCCAGCACAGGGGGTCGGACCCAGTACTTC. This gives the protein CASTGGRTQYF. The gene calls are TRBV28 and TRBJ2-5; 7 bases line up with TRBD1. The CDR3 sequence is 11 residues long. The junction had 3 bases not matched to a gene; V was cut back by 7 bases and J by 7 bases. The V gene's germline CDR1 is MDHEN and CDR2 SYDVKM.